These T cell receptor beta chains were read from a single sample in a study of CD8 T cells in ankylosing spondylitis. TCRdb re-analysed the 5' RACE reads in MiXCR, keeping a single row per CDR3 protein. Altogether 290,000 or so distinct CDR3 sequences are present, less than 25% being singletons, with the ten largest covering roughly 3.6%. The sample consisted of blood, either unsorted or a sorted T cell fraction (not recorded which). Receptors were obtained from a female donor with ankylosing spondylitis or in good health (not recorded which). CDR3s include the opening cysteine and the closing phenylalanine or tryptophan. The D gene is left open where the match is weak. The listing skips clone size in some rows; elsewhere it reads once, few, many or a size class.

cdr3_nt: TGCAGCGGCCTCCTGGCGGTCTCCTACGAGCAGTACTTC; cdr3_aa: CSGLLAVSYEQYF; d_call: -; j_call: TRBJ2-7; clone_size: many; v_call: TRBV29-1
cdr3_nt: TGTGCCAGCAGCAAGACAGGGGATGCCTCCTACGAGCAGTACTTC; cdr3_aa: CASSKTGDASYEQYF; d_call: TRBD1; j_call: TRBJ2-7; clone_size: -; v_call: TRBV6-1
cdr3_nt: TGTGCCAGCAGCGTACGCCCGGTCACCGGGGAGCTGTTTTTT; cdr3_aa: CASSVRPVTGELFF; d_call: -; j_call: TRBJ2-2; clone_size: once; v_call: TRBV9
cdr3_nt: TGTGCCAGCAGTATCGGGACCGCCTATGGCTACACCTTC; cdr3_aa: CASSIGTAYGYTF; d_call: -; j_call: TRBJ1-2; clone_size: many; v_call: TRBV12-3/TRBV12-4
cdr3_nt: TGTGCCAGCAGCAAGACAGGGACCAGGGGTAATGAGCAGTTCTTC; cdr3_aa: CASSKTGTRGNEQFF; d_call: TRBD1; j_call: TRBJ2-1; clone_size: -; v_call: TRBV11-2
cdr3_nt: TGTGCCAGCAGCTTATCAGCGGGCCACGAGCAGTACTTC; cdr3_aa: CASSLSAGHEQYF; d_call: -; j_call: TRBJ2-7; clone_size: -; v_call: TRBV7-3
cdr3_nt: TGCAGCGTTGCCTTCGGGCCCACAGATACGCAGTATTTT; cdr3_aa: CSVAFGPTDTQYF; d_call: -; j_call: TRBJ2-3; clone_size: few; v_call: TRBV29-1
cdr3_nt: TGTGCCAGCAGGGAAACAGGGAGGGACACTGAAGCTTTCTTT; cdr3_aa: CASRETGRDTEAFF; d_call: -; j_call: TRBJ1-1; clone_size: few; v_call: TRBV28
cdr3_nt: TGTGCCAGCAGTTTGATCCAGCTATCCTACAATGAGCAGTTCTTC; cdr3_aa: CASSLIQLSYNEQFF; d_call: -; j_call: TRBJ2-1; clone_size: -; v_call: TRBV6-5
cdr3_nt: TGCAGTGCCACCCATCAGCTAGCGGGCCTCTACGAGCAGTACTTC; cdr3_aa: CSATHQLAGLYEQYF; d_call: TRBD2; j_call: TRBJ2-7; clone_size: -; v_call: TRBV20-1
cdr3_nt: TGTGCCACCAGTGATCCGGGGGGGGCAAGTTACGGCTACACCTTC; cdr3_aa: CATSDPGGASYGYTF; d_call: -; j_call: TRBJ1-2; clone_size: -; v_call: TRBV24-1
cdr3_nt: TGTGCCACCAGTGATCCGACAGGTCAGGGAACTACGCAGTATTTT; cdr3_aa: CATSDPTGQGTTQYF; d_call: -; j_call: TRBJ2-3; clone_size: -; v_call: TRBV24-1
cdr3_nt: TGTGCCAGCAGAATAACCCCGACCGGGGAGACCCAGTACTTC; cdr3_aa: CASRITPTGETQYF; d_call: -; j_call: TRBJ2-5; clone_size: -; v_call: TRBV6-1
cdr3_nt: TGTGCCAGCAGTTTCATCGGGAGCCAACGGGAGCAGTACTTC; cdr3_aa: CASSFIGSQREQYF; d_call: -; j_call: TRBJ2-7; clone_size: few; v_call: TRBV12-3/TRBV12-4
cdr3_nt: TGTGCCATCAGTGCGACTAGCGGGACTATCTACGAGCAGTACTTC; cdr3_aa: CAISATSGTIYEQYF; d_call: TRBD2; j_call: TRBJ2-7; clone_size: -; v_call: TRBV10-3
cdr3_nt: TGCGCCAGCAGCCAACCACGTGAAAAACTGTTTTTT; cdr3_aa: CASSQPREKLFF; d_call: -; j_call: TRBJ1-4; clone_size: few; v_call: TRBV4-1
cdr3_nt: TGTGCCAGCTCACCACCGATCAGGAACACCGGGGAGCTGTTTTTT; cdr3_aa: CASSPPIRNTGELFF; d_call: -; j_call: TRBJ2-2; clone_size: -; v_call: TRBV18
cdr3_nt: TGTGCCAGCAGCTTGGTAGGCGGGAGGTCCCCGGGGGATACGCAGTATTTT; cdr3_aa: CASSLVGGRSPGDTQYF; d_call: TRBD2; j_call: TRBJ2-3; clone_size: few; v_call: TRBV5-6